Below, 18 T cell receptor beta chains from the same sample are listed, as sequenced in a study of blood T cell repertoires in COVID-19. Produced via immunoSEQ multiplex PCR; TCRdb's table is partial and in-frame only. The data hold under 250,000 clones, with around 87% observed a single time. Sample: PBMCs or T cells enriched from blood (not recorded which). The receptors here all came from a woman between 18 and 29 years old in a cohort exposed to, infected with or recovered from COVID-19 (not recorded which).

The rearrangement uses TRBV7-3 and TRBJ1-6; D is unresolved. Germline assignment: CDR1 SGHTA and CDR2 FQGTGA. The CDR3 has 13 amino acids. The V gene lost 5 bases and the J gene lost 10 bases, with 12 bases spanning the gap. This chain's CDR3 is CASSPNSGSPLHF. In DNA form, the CDR3 reads TGTGCCAGCAGCCCTAACTCGGGGTCACCCCTCCACTTT.

This clone was seen a handful of times. The rearrangement uses TRBV18 and TRBJ1-5, with D possibly matching TRBD1 (6 bases). V shed 5 bases and J shed 1 base, with 18 bases lying between them. Germline CDR1 and CDR2: KGHSH and LQKENI. The length of the CDR3 is 17 residues. The CDR3 bases are TGTGCCAGCTCATCGACGGGGGGCCAATACAGCAATCAGCCCCAGCATTTT. It translates to CASSSTGGQYSNQPQHF. The whole variable domain, filled in from reference TRBV18 and TRBJ1-5, reads NAGVMQNPRHLVRRRGQEARLRCSPMKGHSHVYWYRQLPEEGLKFMVYLQKENIIDESGMPKERFSAEFPKEGPSILRIQQVVRGDSAAYFCASSSTGGQYSNQPQHFGDGTRLSIL.

This chain links TRBV5-1 with TRBJ1-4; D call uncertain. Germline V lookup: CDR1 SGHRS, CDR2 YFSETQ. V was cut by 8 bases and J by 0 bases, with 11 bases left in between. The CDR3 is 14 amino acids. The CDR3 nucleotides read TGCGCCAGTAATCCCGGGACAACTAATGAAAAACTGTTTTTT. Its protein product is CASNPGTTNEKLFF.

The table lists this clone with a few counts. The chain joins TRBV27 to TRBJ1-6, with 7 bases aligning to TRBD1. Trimming at V came to 0 bases and at J to 13 bases, leaving 3 bases not matched to a gene. CDR1 is MNHEY, CDR2 SMNVEV, per germline (reference sequence). This CDR3 region has 13 residues. The DNA for the CDR3 is TGTGCCAGCAGTTTATCAGACAGGGCTCCCCTCCACTTT. This gives the protein CASSLSDRAPLHF.

This chain joins TRBV19 and TRBJ1-5; D perhaps matches TRBD1 (6 bases). Per the germline V gene, CDR1 is LNHDA and CDR2 is SQIVND (reference sequence). This CDR3 has 13 residues. V lost 7 bases to trimming and J lost 1 base, with 8 bases between them. CDR3 in amino acids: CASNDRSNQPQHF. CDR3 DNA sequence: TGTGCCAGTAATGACAGGAGCAATCAGCCCCAGCATTTT.

The rearrangement joins TRBV3-1 (or the pseudogene TRBV3-2) to TRBJ1-4; 11 bases map to TRBD1. J lost 7 bases, V lost 6 bases, and 4 bases had no gene match. The CDR3 has 14 amino acids. Germline values: CDR1 LGHDT, CDR2 YNNKEL (reference sequence). CDR3 amino acids: CASRPGTGGEKLFF. DNA of the CDR3: TGTGCCAGCAGACCCGGGACAGGGGGTGAAAAACTGTTTTTT.

The genes are TRBV3-1 (or the pseudogene TRBV3-2) and TRBJ2-1, with D possibly matching TRBD2 (5 bases). The germline V gene has CDR1 LGHDT and CDR2 YNNKEL (reference sequence). V dropped 8 bases and J dropped 8 bases, with 10 bases sitting between them. The CDR3 loop spans 11 amino acids. The CDR3: CASAWGDEQFF. The DNA of the CDR3 is TGTGCCAGCGCGTGGGGAGATGAGCAGTTCTTC.

The rearrangement uses TRBV15 and TRBJ1-3, with TRBD1 identical over 8 bases. Germline V gives CDR1 LNHNV, CDR2 YYDKDF (reference sequence). The CDR3 runs 14 residues. Written as DNA, the CDR3 is TGTGCTTCGTGTCCGGGGGACAGGACTAGCACCATATATTTT. The encoded protein is CASCPGDRTSTIYF.

J is TRBJ2-7 and V is TRBV11-2; 8 nucleotides match TRBD1. The CDR3 sequence is 15 residues long. V was pared by 4 bases and J by 5 bases, with 10 bases of the junction left unmatched. Germline CDR1 is SGHAT and CDR2 is FQNNGV. CDR3 in DNA: TGTGCCAGCAGCTCTATCAGGGGGCGCATGGACGAGCAGTACTTC. Its protein product is CASSSIRGRMDEQYF. The full variable domain, rest sourced from reference TRBV11-2 and TRBJ2-7, is EAGVAQSPRYKIIEKRQSVAFWCNPISGHATLYWYQQILGQGPKLLIQFQNNGVVDDSQLPKDRFSAERLKGVDSTLKIQPAKLEDSAVYLCASSSIRGRMDEQYFGPGTRLTVT.

The CDR3 sequence: CASSLGGTIYNEQFF. For the CDR3, the DNA is TGTGCCAGCAGCTTAGGAGGGACAATTTACAATGAGCAGTTCTTC. This sequence joins TRBV7-9 and TRBJ2-1, with D tentatively TRBD1 (6 bases). CDR3 length: 15 amino acids. V shed 1 base and J shed 4 bases, with 11 bases lying between them. The germline V gene has CDR1 SEHNR and CDR2 FQNEAQ (reference sequence).

J is TRBJ2-5 and V is TRBV3-1 (or the pseudogene TRBV3-2); 7 bases are a match to TRBD2. Per germline, CDR1 LGHDT and CDR2 YNNKEL (reference sequence). CDR3 length equals 14 residues. With V trimmed by 4 bases and J by 1 base, 3 bases remained unmatched. The CDR3 DNA is TGTGCCAGCAGCCCAGCGGGGTTCCAAGAGACCCAGTACTTC. Translated, it gives CASSPAGFQETQYF.

V usage is TRBV19 and J usage is TRBJ2-7; TRBD2 is a possible D gene (6 bases). The germline CDR1 and CDR2 sequences are LNHDA and SQIVND (reference sequence). CDR3 length: 14 residues. Trimming removed 3 bases from V and 6 bases from J, with 15 bases in between. CDR3 region: CASSIAREAVEQYF. Written as DNA, the CDR3 is TGTGCCAGTAGTATCGCCAGGGAGGCGGTCGAGCAGTACTTC. Looking up the rest from reference TRBV19 and TRBJ2-7 gives the full variable domain: DGGITQSPKYLFRKEGQNVTLSCEQNLNHDAMYWYRQDPGQGLRLIYYSQIVNDFQKGDIAEGYSVSREKKESFPLTVTSAQKNPTAFYLCASSIAREAVEQYFGPGTRLTVT.

This clone was counted a few times. The V call is TRBV12-3 or TRBV12-4, the J call TRBJ2-7, with D possibly TRBD2 on 5 matching bases. The CDR3 covers 11 residues. The V and J ends lost 3 bases and 9 bases respectively, with 9 bases between them. The CDR3 sequence: CASSFTGRQYF. The DNA for the CDR3 is TGTGCCAGCAGTTTCACTGGGAGGCAGTACTTC.

This sequence joins TRBV6-5 and TRBJ1-1; D is possibly TRBD1 (6 bases). Trimming cost V 6 bases and J 5 bases, with 10 bases left between them. CDR3 length equals 12 residues. From germline, CDR1 is MNHEY and CDR2 SVGAGI. This CDR3 reads CASRRGRTEAFF. CDR3 coding DNA: TGTGCCAGCAGGCGGGGGCGGACTGAAGCTTTCTTT.

The chain couples TRBV7-2 to TRBJ2-3; 7 nucleotides match TRBD1. Germline V gives CDR1 SGHTA, CDR2 FQGNSA. With V trimmed by 6 bases and J by 5 bases, 8 bases remained unmatched. CDR3 length equals 14 residues. The chain's CDR3 is CASRERGPEDTQYF. In DNA, the CDR3 is TGTGCCAGCAGGGAGAGGGGGCCAGAAGATACGCAGTATTTT.

A note on this clone: At the DNA level, this CDR3 is encoded by other sequences in the same sample as well. CDR3 DNA sequence: TGTGCCAGCAGTGTCAGCGGGAGGAACACTGAAGCTTTCTTT. It translates to CASSVSGRNTEAFF. The V gene is TRBV28, the J gene TRBJ1-1; D gene uncertain. The CDR3 sequence is 14 residues long. Germline assignment: CDR1 MDHEN and CDR2 SYDVKM. The V end lost 5 bases, the J end lost 1 base, and 11 bases lay between the germline ends.

This chain links TRBV30 with TRBJ1-6; D call uncertain. The CDR3 loop spans 14 amino acids. Trimming pared 4 bases from V and 0 bases from J, leaving 7 bases between. Germline values: CDR1 GTSNPN, CDR2 SVGIG (reference sequence). DNA for the CDR3: TGTGCCTGGATAACCAGCTCCTATAATTCACCCCTCCACTTT. Translating gives CAWITSSYNSPLHF.

This chain links TRBV7-3 with TRBJ1-1, with D possibly being TRBD1 (5 bases). This CDR3 spans 14 amino acids. Per germline, CDR1 SGHTA and CDR2 FQGTGA. With 6 bases removed from V and 4 bases from J, the gap between germline ends came to 15 bases. CDR3: CASRSVGGITEAFF. The CDR3 DNA reads as TGTGCCAGCAGGAGCGTTGGGGGGATCACTGAAGCTTTCTTT. The whole variable domain, filled in from reference TRBV7-3 and TRBJ1-1, reads GAGVSQTPSNKVTEKGKYVELRCDPISGHTALYWYRQSLGQGPEFLIYFQGTGAADDSGLPNDRFFAVRPEGSVSTLKIQRTERGDSAVYLCASRSVGGITEAFFGQGTRLTVV.